This T cell receptor beta chain derives from a study of CD8 T cells in Susac syndrome. Random-hexamer reverse transcription was applied to about 0.45 to 1 ug RNA. TCRdb passed the immunoSEQ multiplex PCR reads through MiXCR, listing each CDR3 protein once. Seen here are some 300,000 distinct CDR3 sequences, around 89% observed once, and the top ten hold about 0.17%. The length of the CDR3 is 15 residues. J was trimmed by 2 bases and V by 0 bases; bases with no gene match: 1. The germline CDR1 and CDR2 sequences are SGDLS and YYNGEE. The chain employs TRBV9 and TRBJ2-1, with 8 bases matching TRBD2. The clonotype comes from a human donor with multiple sclerosis. The sequencing input was CD8+ T cells from PBMCs. The CDR3 protein is CASSVVAGTYNEQFF. The CDR3 DNA is TGTGCCAGCAGCGTAGTAGCGGGAACCTACAATGAGCAGTTCTTC.